The 32 T cell receptor beta chains below all came from one sample that was sequenced in a study of blood T cell repertoires in COVID-19 (TCRdb year 2020). The receptor library was made with the immunoSEQ multiplex PCR assay. TCRdb retrieved this table from immuneACCESS and kept in-frame rearrangements only. Not all clones are present; in checked studies, unresolved V genes account for under half, and no reason is known for the remainder. For this sample the table gives approximately 380,000 clones, of which more than 85% were detected only once. The ten largest clonotypes hold 0.8% to 0.9% of the sample. Sequenced input: PBMCs or T cells enriched from blood (not recorded which). The receptors derive from a woman between 40 and 50 years old who had been exposed to COVID-19.

This chain connects TRBV2 to TRBJ1-1; 12 bases agree with TRBD1. CDR1 SNHLY and CDR2 FYNNEI come from the germline V gene. This CDR3 is 12 amino acids long. V lost 7 bases, J lost 9 bases, and 3 bases stayed unmatched. The CDR3 coding sequence is TGTGCCAGCATCCGGGACAGGGGGCAAGCTTTCTTT. It translates to CASIRDRGQAFF.

This chain uses TRBV7-9 with TRBJ2-7; D remains ambiguous. CDR1 SEHNR and CDR2 FQNEAQ come from the germline V gene (reference sequence). V lost 5 bases and J lost 0, with 14 bases in between. The CDR3 has 15 residues. CDR3 nucleotide sequence: TGTGCCAGCAGCCATAGACACCTTTCCTCCTACGAGCAGTACTTC. This sequence encodes CASSHRHLSSYEQYF.

V gene TRBV7-8 combines with J gene TRBJ1-1; D is perhaps TRBD1 (5 bases). From germline, CDR1 is SGHVS and CDR2 FQNEAQ. The CDR3 has 13 amino acids. Deletions cut 3 bases from V and 4 bases from J, with 9 bases between. CDR3 nucleotide sequence: TGTGCCAGCAGCTTGGGGGGGATCACTGAAGCTTTCTTT. As protein: CASSLGGITEAFF.

The V and J genes are TRBV5-4 and TRBJ1-2; no reliable D call. This CDR3 is built from 15 residues. V lost 2 bases and J 7 bases, leaving 18 bases between the germline ends. Germline CDR1 is SGHNT and CDR2 is YYREEE (reference sequence). The CDR3 bases are TGTGCCAGCAGCTTCAGGATTCCGCCTCCTGGTGGCTACACCTTC. Translated, it gives CASSFRIPPPGGYTF.

V gene TRBV7-2 combines with J gene TRBJ2-7, with TRBD2 matching over 8 bases. This CDR3 contains 16 residues. The V and J ends lost 4 bases and 1 base, in that order; junction bases with no gene match: 9. The germline V gene encodes CDR1 SGHTA and CDR2 FQGNSA. The CDR3, as DNA: TGTGCCAGCAGCTCTTGGGCGGGAGGTAATTCCTACGAGCAGTACTTC. Residues: CASSSWAGGNSYEQYF.

The chain combines TRBV20-1 with TRBJ2-5; D not resolved. This CDR3 region has 11 residues. Trimming took 6 bases from V and 4 from J, leaving 9 bases between them. Germline assignment: CDR1 DFQATT and CDR2 SNEGSKA (reference sequence). The CDR3, as DNA: TGCAGTGCGGTCCATAGAGAGACCCAGTACTTC. It encodes CSAVHRETQYF.

The chain combines TRBV5-1 with TRBJ2-7; 10 bases are a match to TRBD2. Trimming removed 4 bases from V and 4 bases from J; junction bases left unmatched: 8. This CDR3 contains 15 residues. Germline CDR1 reads SGHRS; CDR2 reads YFSETQ. The CDR3 DNA sequence: TGCGCCAGCAGCCTAGAGCGGGAGGGCCGGTACGAGCAGTACTTC. Encoded protein: CASSLEREGRYEQYF.

V gene TRBV5-1 combines with J gene TRBJ2-7; 7 bases line up with TRBD1. Germline CDR1 reads SGHRS; CDR2 reads YFSETQ. V lost 3 bases, J lost 3 bases, and 12 bases stayed unmatched. This CDR3 contains 16 residues. CDR3 protein: CASSSPAHDRDYEQYF. As DNA, the CDR3 is TGCGCCAGCAGCTCTCCTGCCCATGACAGGGACTACGAGCAGTACTTC.

A single count supports this clone. The chain combines TRBV3-1 (or the pseudogene TRBV3-2) with TRBJ1-5, with TRBD1 identical over 7 bases. The CDR3 has 17 residues. CDR1 and CDR2 (germline): LGHDT, YNNKEL (reference sequence). Trimming removed 4 bases from V and 5 bases from J; junction bases left unmatched: 14. The CDR3 bases are TGTGCCAGCAGCCCTATGCTTCTGACAGGGAATCATCAGCCCCAGCATTTT. This gives the protein CASSPMLLTGNHQPQHF.

V and J are TRBV5-4 and TRBJ2-7, with a weak D call TRBD2 (7 bases). V lost 4 bases to trimming and J lost 2 bases, with 10 bases between them. Germline V gives CDR1 SGHNT, CDR2 YYREEE (reference sequence). The CDR3 spans 13 residues. In DNA, the CDR3 is TGTGCCAGCAGCCGGGGGGCCGCCTACGAGCAGTACTTC. This sequence encodes CASSRGAAYEQYF.

This chain connects TRBV3-1 (or the pseudogene TRBV3-2) to TRBJ1-2; 9 bases line up with TRBD1. The germline gives CDR1 LGHDT, CDR2 YNNKEL (reference sequence). This CDR3 has 14 amino acids. The V and J ends lost 4 bases and 4 bases, in that order; junction bases with no gene match: 4. CDR3: CASSLGTGIYGYTF. CDR3 bases: TGTGCCAGCAGCCTCGGGACAGGGATCTATGGCTACACCTTC.

V usage is TRBV6-5 and J usage is TRBJ1-2; 8 nucleotides agree with TRBD1. J was trimmed by 8 bases and V by 5 bases; bases with no gene match: 13. Germline V CDR1 and CDR2: MNHEY, SVGAGI. CDR3 length: 15 residues. DNA for the CDR3: TGTGCCAGCAGTCCTAACAGGGGGAGTAAAAAAGGCTACACCTTC. Translation gives CASSPNRGSKKGYTF.

This rearrangement joins TRBV7-9 to TRBJ2-1, with D tentatively TRBD2 (6 bases). V was pared by 7 bases and J by 4 bases, with 8 bases between. There are 12 residues in the CDR3. Germline V gene data show CDR1 as SEHNR and CDR2 as FQNEAQ (reference sequence). The chain's CDR3 is CASMGGYNEQFF. The CDR3 coding sequence is TGTGCCAGCATGGGGGGTTACAATGAGCAGTTCTTC. Using reference TRBV7-9 and TRBJ2-1 for the parts outside the CDR3, the full variable domain is DTGVSQNPRHKITKRGQNVTFRCDPISEHNRLYWYRQTLGQGPEFLTYFQNEAQLEKSRLLSDRFSAERPKGSFSTLEIQRTEQGDSAMYLCASMGGYNEQFFGPGTRLTVL.

The chain recombines TRBV12-5 with TRBJ2-7; 7 bases map to TRBD1. This CDR3 has 17 amino acids. Germline-derived CDR1 and CDR2 are LGHNT and FRNRAP. This chain's CDR3 is CALIAGQVDWVSYEQYF. CDR3 in DNA: TGTGCCCTCATCGCCGGACAGGTCGATTGGGTCTCCTACGAGCAGTACTTC.

The rearrangement joins TRBV5-1 to TRBJ2-7; possible D gene TRBD1, 5 bases. This CDR3 has 13 amino acids. Germline V lookup: CDR1 SGHRS, CDR2 YFSETQ. Trimming removed 0 bases from V and 4 bases from J, with 8 bases in between. CDR3 nucleotides: TGCGCCAGCAGCTTGGCCTCAGGGTACGAGCAGTACTTC. Residues: CASSLASGYEQYF.

This clone was seen only a few times. The chain employs TRBV29-1 and TRBJ2-7; a possible D gene is TRBD2 (6 bases). The length of the CDR3 is 15 residues. In germline, CDR1 is SQVTM, CDR2 ANQGSEA. The ends were cut back, 4 bases at V and 2 bases at J, with 18 bases in the middle. CDR3 in amino acids: CSVVGTPPVPYEQYF. CDR3 nucleotides: TGCAGCGTTGTGGGGACTCCACCGGTGCCCTACGAGCAGTACTTC.

The genes are TRBV5-4 and TRBJ1-2, with D tentatively TRBD1 (5 bases). CDR1 and CDR2 from the germline V gene are SGHNT and YYREEE (reference sequence). This CDR3 is built from 14 residues. V lost 1 base to trimming and J lost 6 bases, with 13 bases between them. Here the CDR3 reads CASSLNWLQDGYTF. The CDR3 DNA reads TGTGCCAGCAGCTTGAACTGGTTACAGGATGGCTACACCTTC.

The chain combines TRBV19 with TRBJ2-2; 9 bases are shared with TRBD2. The germline V gene encodes CDR1 LNHDA and CDR2 SQIVND (reference sequence). V lost 5 bases to trimming and J lost 2 bases; unmatched junction nucleotides: 6. The CDR3 has 16 residues. For the CDR3, the DNA is TGTGCCAGTAGTGCCCGACTAGCGGCTAACACCGGGGAGCTGTTTTTT. Residues: CASSARLAANTGELFF.

The chain employs TRBV10-3 and TRBJ1-2; 7 bases map to TRBD1. In germline, CDR1 is ENHRY, CDR2 SYGVKD. J gave up 2 bases and V 8 bases, and 14 bases lay outside the gene matches. The CDR3 extends over 16 amino acids. This CDR3 is CAISTQPRDSNYGYTF. CDR3 in DNA: TGTGCCATCTCGACCCAACCCCGGGACAGCAACTATGGCTACACCTTC.

The genes are TRBV27 and TRBJ2-1; D is possibly TRBD1 (6 bases). CDR1 MNHEY and CDR2 SMNVEV come from the germline V gene (reference sequence). This CDR3 spans 14 amino acids. V lost 2 bases to trimming and J lost 5 bases, with 10 bases between them. The CDR3 nucleotides read TGTGCCAGCAGTTTACGGGACAACAACAATGAGCAGTTCTTC. It specifies CASSLRDNNNEQFF.

This sequence joins TRBV19 and TRBJ2-2; TRBD1 agrees at 7 bases. After removal of 5 bases from V and 7 bases from J, the junction contained 10 bases not matched to a gene. The CDR3 consists of 15 residues. The germline V gene encodes CDR1 LNHDA and CDR2 SQIVND (reference sequence). The CDR3 loop is CASSSLTGIIGELFF. For the CDR3, the DNA is TGTGCCAGTAGTTCCTTGACAGGGATTATCGGGGAGCTGTTTTTT.

The rearrangement uses TRBV10-1 and TRBJ2-7, with 10 bases matching TRBD1. Trimming removed 0 bases from V and 5 bases from J; junction bases left unmatched: 4. Germline assignment: CDR1 WNHNN and CDR2 SYGVQD (reference sequence). The CDR3 spans 15 residues. The CDR3 protein is CASSESGTGVHEQYF. CDR3 coding DNA: TGCGCCAGCAGTGAGTCAGGGACAGGGGTCCACGAGCAGTACTTC.

The chain is built from TRBV5-8 and TRBJ2-5; D is perhaps TRBD1 (6 bases). Trimming left V 3 bases short and J 5 bases short, with 17 bases between. This CDR3 has 15 amino acids. Germline V gene data show CDR1 as SGHTS and CDR2 as YDEGEE. This CDR3 is CASSSGQSSGETQYF. The CDR3 nucleotides are TGTGCCAGCAGCTCCGGACAGTCAAGCGGCGAGACCCAGTACTTC.

V gene TRBV5-4 combines with J gene TRBJ2-3; TRBD2 is a possible D gene (6 bases). With 0 bases removed from V and 2 bases from J, the gap between germline ends came to 10 bases. This CDR3 comprises 15 residues. Germline CDR1 and CDR2: SGHNT and YYREEE (reference sequence). The CDR3 region is CASSLDSGSTDTQYF. The CDR3 DNA follows: TGTGCCAGCAGCTTGGATAGCGGATCCACAGATACGCAGTATTTT. Full variable domain (remainder filled in from reference TRBV5-4 and TRBJ2-3): ETGVTQSPTHLIKTRGQQVTLRCSSQSGHNTVSWYQQALGQGPQFIFQYYREEENGRGNFPPRFSGLQFPNYSSELNVNALELDDSALYLCASSLDSGSTDTQYFGPGTRLTVL.

The V gene is TRBV5-4, the J gene TRBJ1-2; D is unclear. Trimming left V 0 bases short and J 8 bases short, with 8 bases between. The length of the CDR3 is 12 residues. CDR1 is SGHNT, CDR2 YYREEE, per germline (reference sequence). The CDR3 DNA is TGTGCCAGCAGCTTGGCAGCGGGAGGCTACACCTTC. Its translation is CASSLAAGGYTF.

The chain combines TRBV5-1 with TRBJ2-7; D is undetermined. Germline lookup yields CDR1 SGHRS and CDR2 YFSETQ. The CDR3 extends over 15 amino acids. Trimming cost V 0 bases and J 0 bases, with 10 bases left between them. The CDR3 loop reads CASSLVPDRSYEQYF. As DNA, the CDR3 is TGCGCCAGCAGCTTGGTTCCAGATCGCTCCTACGAGCAGTACTTC.

V and J are TRBV18 and TRBJ1-4; TRBD1 is a possible D gene (6 bases). The CDR3 loop spans 14 amino acids. V was trimmed by 6 bases and J by 5 bases, leaving 13 bases between them. Per the germline V gene, CDR1 is KGHSH and CDR2 is LQKENI. In DNA, the CDR3 is TGTGCCAGCTCGATCCAGGGGAACAATGAAAAACTGTTTTTT. Its protein product is CASSIQGNNEKLFF.

In DNA form, the CDR3 reads TGTGCCAGCTCAAGTGCCAGAGGGACTGAAGCTTTCTTT. This codes for CASSSARGTEAFF. The rearrangement uses TRBV18 and TRBJ1-1, with no clear D. The CDR3 extends over 13 amino acids. From germline, CDR1 is KGHSH and CDR2 LQKENI. Trimming removed 5 bases from V and 5 bases from J, with 12 bases in between.

This chain uses TRBV5-5 with TRBJ1-3; maybe TRBD1 (6 bases). Trimming pared 4 bases from V and 0 bases from J, leaving 14 bases between. The V gene's germline CDR1 is SGHKS and CDR2 YYEKEE (reference sequence). CDR3 size: 16 residues. The CDR3 loop is CASSGGRAFSGNTIYF. Here the CDR3 DNA reads TGTGCCAGCAGCGGGGGCCGCGCCTTCTCTGGAAACACCATATATTTT.

Only one count was recorded for this clone. The chain joins TRBV24-1 to TRBJ2-2; 9 bases match TRBD1. There are 14 residues in the CDR3. In germline, CDR1 is KGHDR, CDR2 SFDVKD. V shed 7 bases, J shed 4 bases, and the junction held 3 bases outside the gene matches. The CDR3 sequence: CATSGTGFTGELFF. CDR3 nucleotide sequence: TGTGCCACCAGCGGGACAGGGTTCACCGGGGAGCTGTTTTTT.

The chain is built from TRBV10-1 and TRBJ2-1; a possible D gene is TRBD2 (5 bases). V shed 9 bases and J shed 6 bases, with 15 bases lying between them. The CDR3 covers 13 residues. CDR1 is WNHNN and CDR2 is SYGVQD in the germline V gene (reference sequence). CDR3 amino acids: CASNSRGGNEQFF. The CDR3 DNA reads as TGCGCCAGTAACTCCCGGGGTGGCAATGAGCAGTTCTTC.

In its sample, this clone was seen once. V usage is TRBV19 and J usage is TRBJ2-1, with 12 bases matching TRBD2. Germline CDR1 reads LNHDA; CDR2 reads SQIVND (reference sequence). The CDR3 runs 18 residues. The V gene end was trimmed by 5 bases and the J gene end by 0 bases; junction bases not matched to a gene: 8. The chain's CDR3 is CASSPLAGGRVSYNEQFF. The CDR3 DNA reads as TGTGCCAGTAGTCCCCTAGCGGGGGGGCGGGTCTCCTACAATGAGCAGTTCTTC.